These T cell receptor beta chains were read from a single sample in a study of blood T cell repertoires in COVID-19. Libraries were prepared by immunoSEQ multiplex PCR; TCRdb keeps only in-frame clonotypes and omits some of them. This table holds around 260,000 clones, roughly 90% found once. The material sequenced was peripheral blood. All receptors come from a man younger than 40 with acute or convalescent COVID-19. Both conserved end residues are part of each CDR3. The D gene is left open where the match is weak. For some rows the clone size is stated as once, few or many, or as a class when expanded; others skip it.

d_gene	v_gene	j_gene	abundance	CDR3nt	CDR3aa
.	TRBV5-5	TRBJ1-2	.	TGTGCCAGCAGCTTGGCTCACGGGGGCTACACCTTC	CASSLAHGGYTF
TRBD1	TRBV4-1	TRBJ2-7	.	TGCGCCAGCAGACACCCGGGACAGGGCTCGGGGGAGCAGTACTTC	CASRHPGQGSGEQYF
.	TRBV6-5	TRBJ1-3	.	TGTGCCAGCAGCCCACAGCAAGGAAACACCATATATTTT	CASSPQQGNTIYF
TRBD1	TRBV5-4	TRBJ1-1	.	TGTGCCAGCAGCCGTCCGACAGGGCGCACTGAAGCTTTCTTT	CASSRPTGRTEAFF
TRBD1	TRBV4-2	TRBJ1-2	.	TGTGCCAGCAGCCGCCCAAGACAGGGAAACTATGGCTACACCTTC	CASSRPRQGNYGYTF
.	TRBV29-1	TRBJ2-7	.	TGCAGCGTTGTAGGGGACACTTCCTACGAGCAGTACTTC	CSVVGDTSYEQYF
TRBD1	TRBV7-3	TRBJ1-1	.	TGTGCCAGCAGCCCCGGACAGGGCAACACTGAAGCTTTCTTT	CASSPGQGNTEAFF
TRBD1	TRBV10-3	TRBJ1-6	.	TGTGCCATCGGGGTGGACAGGGCAGGTTCACCCCTCCACTTT	CAIGVDRAGSPLHF
.	TRBV3-1/TRBV3-2	TRBJ1-4	.	TGTGCCAGCAGCCAGCCAGGACTTGCAACTAATGAAAAACTGTTTTTT	CASSQPGLATNEKLFF
TRBD1	TRBV5-1	TRBJ1-2	.	TGCGCCAGCATACCCCTCCCGACAGGGAACTATGGCTACACCTTC	CASIPLPTGNYGYTF
TRBD1	TRBV7-3	TRBJ1-1	.	TGTGCCAGCAGCTCAAGTGGGGGGACAGGTGAAGCTTTCTTT	CASSSSGGTGEAFF
.	TRBV19	TRBJ1-1	.	TGTGCCAGTAGTAACAGGGATCGCACTGAAGCTTTCTTT	CASSNRDRTEAFF
.	TRBV5-1	TRBJ2-7	.	TGCGCCAGCGCCCCCCAGGGGAGCTCCTACGAGCAGTACTTC	CASAPQGSSYEQYF
.	TRBV9	TRBJ1-2	.	TGTGCCAGCAGCGTAGCTGCGGAGGGCGGCTACACCTTC	CASSVAAEGGYTF
.	TRBV5-1	TRBJ2-2	.	TGCGCCAGCAGCTTGGGTCGGCAGGACACCGGGGAGCTGTTTTTT	CASSLGRQDTGELFF
.	TRBV11-2	TRBJ1-1	.	TGTGCCAGCAGCTACTTAATGAACACTGAAGCTTTCTTT	CASSYLMNTEAFF
TRBD1	TRBV15	TRBJ2-6	.	TGTGCCACCAGCAGAGAAGACAGGGCTGGGGCCAACGTCCTGACTTTC	CATSREDRAGANVLTF
.	TRBV30	TRBJ2-2	.	TGTGCCGTCGGGGGAGGACGAACCGGGGAGCTGTTTTTT	CAVGGGRTGELFF
.	TRBV5-1	TRBJ2-7	.	TGCGCCAGCAGATTATGGGGGCCGAACTACGAGCAGTACTTC	CASRLWGPNYEQYF
.	TRBV6-1	TRBJ1-1	few	TGTGCCAGCAGTGAATTTAGGGGTGAAGGAACTGAAGCTTTCTTT	CASSEFRGEGTEAFF
.	TRBV14	TRBJ1-4	.	TGTGCCAGCAGCCCGGCTCGGGGAGATGAAAAACTGTTTTTT	CASSPARGDEKLFF
.	TRBV19	TRBJ1-4	.	TGTGCCAGTAGTATGGGCGAAAAACTGTTTTTT	CASSMGEKLFF